These 15 T cell receptor beta chains share one sample of origin, sequenced in a study of control samples from healthy donors and cancer patients. Method: immunoSEQ multiplex PCR; TCRdb's copy keeps in-frame clones and lacks some. The data show 100,000 to 150,000 clones, around 90% seen once. The source material was blood. Every receptor here comes from a man younger than 30 in good health.

This sequence joins TRBV7-2 and TRBJ2-2; D is ambiguous. V lost 3 bases, J lost 4 bases, and 9 bases lay in between. The CDR3 length is 14 residues. Germline lookup yields CDR1 SGHTA and CDR2 FQGNSA. The CDR3 region has the DNA TGTGCCAGCAGCTTGGTTAGTAGCACCGGGGAGCTGTTTTTT. It translates to CASSLVSSTGELFF.

The chain recombines TRBV5-1 with TRBJ2-1; D is ambiguous. The CDR3 runs to 17 residues. V shed 4 bases and J shed 0 bases, with 17 bases lying between them. Per the germline V gene, CDR1 is SGHRS and CDR2 is YFSETQ. Here the CDR3 reads CASSRLPRLSSYNEQFF. CDR3 coding DNA: TGCGCCAGCAGCCGGTTACCGAGGCTAAGCTCCTACAATGAGCAGTTCTTC.

The chain carries TRBV15 and TRBJ1-5; no clear D gene. Trimming left V 2 bases short and J 5 bases short, with 13 bases between. The CDR3 has 15 amino acids. Germline CDR1 is LNHNV and CDR2 is YYDKDF (reference sequence). As DNA, the CDR3 is TGTGCCACCAGCAGACATCCGACTGGGGATCAGCCCCAGCATTTT. This encodes CATSRHPTGDQPQHF.

The chain is built from TRBV19 and TRBJ2-5, with D possibly TRBD2 on 6 matching bases. The CDR3 totals 15 residues. Per germline, CDR1 LNHDA and CDR2 SQIVND (reference sequence). Trimming took 2 bases from V and 5 from J, leaving 15 bases between them. CDR3 sequence reads: CASSIWSGPGETQYF. The DNA of the CDR3 is TGTGCCAGTAGTATATGGAGCGGGCCGGGGGAGACCCAGTACTTC.

J is TRBJ2-5 and V is TRBV7-3; TRBD1 matches 7 bases. Germline V gene data show CDR1 as SGHTA and CDR2 as FQGTGA. Trimming cost V 5 bases and J 7 bases; bases outside gene matches: 10. The CDR3 extends over 14 amino acids. CDR3 sequence (DNA): TGTGCCAGCAGCGTGAAAGGGGGCGTAGTGACCCAGTACTTC. This codes for CASSVKGGVVTQYF.

Details on this clone: The sample has other DNA sequences that encode this CDR3 too. This rearrangement joins TRBV9 to TRBJ2-2; no clear D gene. The CDR3 length is 12 residues. The V end lost 0 bases, the J end lost 5 bases, and 2 bases lay between the germline ends. CDR1 is SGDLS, CDR2 YYNGEE, per germline. In nucleotides, the CDR3 is TGTGCCAGCAGCGTAGTTACCGGGGAGCTGTTTTTT. Translated: CASSVVTGELFF.

The chain couples TRBV11-3 to TRBJ2-7; D gene ambiguous. V was cut by 0 bases and J by 5 bases, with 23 bases left in between. Germline CDR1 is SGHNT and CDR2 is YENEEA. The CDR3 contains 18 residues. CDR3 bases: TGTGCCAGCAGCTTAGATCGGGCCCGCAATGGGCGCGTCCACGAGCAGTACGTC. It is translated as CASSLDRARNGRVHEQYV.

The rearrangement joins TRBV9 to TRBJ2-5, with a weak D call TRBD2 (7 bases). The CDR3 sequence is 16 residues long. V was clipped by 1 base and J by 5 bases, with 18 bases between them. Looked up from germline, CDR1 is SGDLS and CDR2 is YYNGEE. CDR3 loop: CASSVSRGGGGETQYF. The DNA of the CDR3 is TGTGCCAGCAGCGTATCCCGTGGCGGGGGCGGGGAGACCCAGTACTTC.

V usage is TRBV6-5 and J usage is TRBJ2-2; no reliable D call. V lost 3 bases, J lost 4 bases, and 3 bases lay in between. The CDR3 sequence is 12 residues long. CDR1 and CDR2 (germline): MNHEY, SVGAGI. CDR3 residues: CASSYSTGELFF. CDR3 nucleotides: TGTGCCAGCAGTTATAGCACCGGGGAGCTGTTTTTT.

This clone appeared once. V gene TRBV7-9 combines with J gene TRBJ2-5, with 8 bases aligning to TRBD2. There are 17 residues in the CDR3. Trimming took 6 bases from V and 1 from J; bases not matched to a gene: 13. Germline CDR1 reads SEHNR; CDR2 reads FQNEAQ (reference sequence). In nucleotides, the CDR3 is TGTGCCAGCAGTTTTGCGGGAGGCACAGCCTTCCAAGAGACCCAGTACTTC. This codes for CASSFAGGTAFQETQYF.

The J gene is TRBJ2-3, the V gene TRBV14, with 9 bases matching TRBD2. From germline, CDR1 is SGHDN and CDR2 FVKESK. The CDR3 covers 17 residues. With V trimmed by 6 bases and J by 3 bases, 13 bases remained unmatched. In nucleotides, the CDR3 is TGTGCCAGCAGTGTCCCGCGGGAGGGCCGAGGGACAGATACGCAGTATTTT. Amino acid sequence: CASSVPREGRGTDTQYF.

The rearrangement uses TRBV5-6 and TRBJ2-7; the D is unclear. Germline CDR1 and CDR2: SGHDT and YYEEEE. V lost 0 bases, J lost 5 bases, and 9 bases lay in between. The CDR3 sequence is 13 residues long. The CDR3 reads CASSLGHGDEQYV. The CDR3, as DNA: TGTGCCAGCAGCTTGGGTCACGGTGACGAGCAGTACGTC.

The gene calls are TRBV3-1 (or the pseudogene TRBV3-2) and TRBJ1-2, with D uncertain. Germline V gene data show CDR1 as LGHDT and CDR2 as YNNKEL (reference sequence). V gave up 0 bases and J gave up 7 bases, with 12 bases separating them. CDR3 length equals 14 residues. CDR3 in DNA: TGTGCCAGCAGCCAAGATAATCGCCGGGGTGGCTACACCTTC. Encoded protein: CASSQDNRRGGYTF.

The chain combines TRBV5-1 with TRBJ2-3; no clear D. Trimming stripped 1 base from V and 1 base from J, with 10 bases between. CDR1 SGHRS and CDR2 YFSETQ come from the germline V gene. This CDR3 has 15 residues. The CDR3 DNA sequence: TGCGCCAGCAGCTTGTTGGGGTTCGGCACAGATACGCAGTATTTT. Its translation: CASSLLGFGTDTQYF.

The chain employs TRBV6-1 and TRBJ1-1; D perhaps matches TRBD1 (5 bases). V lost 2 bases and J 1 base, leaving 5 bases between the germline ends. Germline assignment: CDR1 MNHNS and CDR2 SASEGT. The CDR3 is 13 residues long. The CDR3 DNA reads as TGTGCCAGCAGTGAACAGGGGAACACTGAAGCTTTCTTT. Residues: CASSEQGNTEAFF.